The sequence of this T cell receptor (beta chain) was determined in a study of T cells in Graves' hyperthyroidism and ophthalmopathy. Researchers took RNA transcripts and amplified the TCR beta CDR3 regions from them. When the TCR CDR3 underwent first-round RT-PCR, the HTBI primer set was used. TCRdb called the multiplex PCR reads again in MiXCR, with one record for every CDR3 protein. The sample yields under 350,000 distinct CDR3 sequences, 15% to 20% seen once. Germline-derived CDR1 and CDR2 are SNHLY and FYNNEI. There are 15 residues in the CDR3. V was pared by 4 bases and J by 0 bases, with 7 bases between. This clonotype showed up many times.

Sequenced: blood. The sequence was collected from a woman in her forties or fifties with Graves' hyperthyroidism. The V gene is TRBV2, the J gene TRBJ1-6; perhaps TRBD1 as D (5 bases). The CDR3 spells CASSVDSSYNSPLHF. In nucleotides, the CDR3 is TGTGCCAGCAGTGTCGACAGCTCCTATAATTCACCCCTCCACTTT.